These 25 T cell receptor beta chains came from one sample sequenced in a study of T cells after yellow fever vaccination. TCRdb itself ran the 5' RACE reads through MiXCR, one entry per CDR3 protein. The sample has over 45,000 distinct CDR3 sequences, about 6.6% seen once. The sequencing used CD8+ T cells sorted from PBMCs, collected on the day of the first yellow fever vaccination. These receptors were obtained from a man aged 18 to 30 who received the YFV17D yellow fever vaccine.

This clonotype has a count of ten or more. The chain combines TRBV4-1 with TRBJ2-2; D is possibly TRBD2 (6 bases). CDR1 MGHRA and CDR2 YSYEKL come from the germline V gene. The CDR3 totals 17 residues. V dropped 1 base and J dropped 3 bases, with 15 bases sitting between them. The CDR3 coding sequence is TGCGCCAGCAGCCAAGCCGGGACTCTAGGGGACACCGGGGAGCTGTTTTTT. Amino acids: CASSQAGTLGDTGELFF.

The chain has TRBV10-3 and TRBJ2-3, with D hard to call. The CDR3 covers 16 residues. V was pared by 0 bases and J by 3 bases, with 13 bases between. Germline V gene sequence: CDR1 ENHRY, CDR2 SYGVKD. The CDR3 DNA sequence: TGTGCCATCAGTGAGTCGATGCGCCTTGTGACAGATACGCAGTATTTT. Residues: CAISESMRLVTDTQYF.

The rearrangement uses TRBV25-1 and TRBJ2-2; 10 bases are shared with TRBD2. Germline CDR1 reads MGHDK; CDR2 reads SYGVNS. This CDR3 is 18 amino acids long. The junction had 8 bases not matched to a gene; V was cut back by 4 bases and J by 0 bases. The CDR3 protein is CASSVPPSGGANTGELFF. As DNA, the CDR3 is TGTGCCAGCAGTGTCCCGCCTAGCGGGGGCGCGAACACCGGGGAGCTGTTTTTT.

This clonotype has ten or more counts. The rearrangement uses TRBV7-8 and TRBJ2-1, with 7 bases aligning to TRBD2. Per germline, CDR1 SGHVS and CDR2 FQNEAQ. CDR3 size: 16 residues. The V gene end was trimmed by 3 bases and the J gene end by 0 bases; junction bases not matched to a gene: 5. The chain's CDR3 is CASSFDGGSSYNEQFF. The CDR3 DNA is TGTGCCAGCAGCTTCGACGGGGGGTCCTCCTACAATGAGCAGTTCTTC.

This clonotype was found a few times. The rearrangement links TRBV7-2 to TRBJ2-7; 9 bases line up with TRBD1. The germline CDR1 and CDR2 sequences are SGHTA and FQGNSA. With 0 bases clipped from V and 3 bases from J, the junction kept 0 bases outside the gene matches. The CDR3 runs 14 residues. The CDR3 coding sequence is TGTGCCAGCAGCTTAGCGACAGGGGGCTACGAGCAGTACGTC. Translation: CASSLATGGYEQYV.

This clonotype was seen a handful of times. V is TRBV11-3 and J is TRBJ2-1; D is tentatively TRBD1 or TRBD2 (5 bases each). Germline V gene sequence: CDR1 SGHNT, CDR2 YENEEA. V gave up 2 bases and J gave up 2 bases, with 10 bases separating them. The CDR3 has 15 amino acids. The chain's CDR3 is CASSLRGDPYNEQFF. In DNA, the CDR3 is TGTGCCAGCAGCTTAAGAGGGGATCCCTACAATGAGCAGTTCTTC.

Ten or more counts support this clonotype. The chain couples TRBV4-2 to TRBJ2-6; possibly TRBD1 for D (6 bases). From germline, CDR1 is LGHNA and CDR2 YNFKEQ. The CDR3 totals 16 residues. The V end lost 0 bases, the J end lost 4 bases, and 10 bases lay between the germline ends. The CDR3 DNA sequence: TGTGCCAGCAGCCAAGAAGCAGGGGACGGGGCCAACGTCCTGACTTTC. Encoded protein: CASSQEAGDGANVLTF.

This clonotype was counted ten times or more. The V gene is TRBV2, the J gene TRBJ2-3; 7 nucleotides match TRBD1. The CDR3 totals 15 residues. CDR1 SNHLY and CDR2 FYNNEI come from the germline V gene. V lost 6 bases to trimming and J lost 3 bases; unmatched junction nucleotides: 9. CDR3: CASSLQGFGTDTQYF. The CDR3 DNA is TGTGCCAGCAGCCTACAGGGGTTCGGGACAGATACGCAGTATTTT.

The chain joins TRBV7-2 to TRBJ1-2; D gene unclear. Looked up from germline, CDR1 is SGHTA and CDR2 is FQGNSA. This CDR3 has 14 amino acids. V shed 5 bases and J shed 8 bases, with 18 bases lying between them. In DNA form, the CDR3 reads TGTGCCAGCAGCCCACCCAATGGCGGACGGGGCTACACCTTC. Amino acids: CASSPPNGGRGYTF.

This clonotype is a singleton in its sample. V gene TRBV12-3 or TRBV12-4 combines with J gene TRBJ2-7, with TRBD2 matching 7 bases. The V gene end was trimmed by 5 bases and the J gene end by 7 bases; junction bases not matched to a gene: 5. The CDR3 consists of 12 residues. The CDR3 region has the DNA TGTGCCAGCAGTATCGGGGGGAGAGAGCAGTACTTC. Amino acid sequence: CASSIGGREQYF.

The table lists this clonotype with many counts. The chain recombines TRBV29-1 with TRBJ1-5; TRBD1 matches at 8 bases. This CDR3 comprises 15 residues. CDR1 SQVTM and CDR2 ANQGSEA come from the germline V gene. The junction had 11 bases not matched to a gene; V was cut back by 7 bases and J by 3 bases. The CDR3 DNA reads as TGCAGCGCTGACGACGGGACAGGTAACAATCAGCCCCAGCATTTT. It is translated as CSADDGTGNNQPQHF.

The chain links TRBV5-6 to TRBJ2-7; D is ambiguous. Germline V gene data show CDR1 as SGHDT and CDR2 as YYEEEE. The CDR3 loop spans 14 amino acids. V was trimmed by 4 bases and J by 5 bases, leaving 16 bases between them. CDR3 sequence reads: CASSAEFRFNEQYF. CDR3 sequence (DNA): TGTGCCAGCAGCGCCGAGTTCCGTTTCAACGAGCAGTACTTC.

The J gene is TRBJ2-1, the V gene TRBV14, with no clear D. This CDR3 is 14 amino acids long. Germline CDR1 is SGHDN and CDR2 is FVKESK. Trimming removed 3 bases at V and 8 bases at J, with 14 bases between. The CDR3 coding sequence is TGTGCCAGCAGCCATGAACGTAGCTGGGATGAGCAGTTCTTC. It codes for CASSHERSWDEQFF.

Only a few counts were recorded for this clonotype. The rearrangement uses TRBV9 and TRBJ2-7; perhaps TRBD1 as D (6 bases). Germline V CDR1 and CDR2: SGDLS, YYNGEE. Trimming removed 3 bases from V and 2 bases from J, with 9 bases in between. The CDR3 has 13 amino acids. The CDR3 DNA sequence: TGTGCCAGCAGCGGGGACACCCCCTACGAGCAGTACTTC. Translating it yields CASSGDTPYEQYF.

This clonotype was counted at least ten times. V and J are TRBV6-5 and TRBJ2-7; TRBD1 matches at 11 bases. From germline, CDR1 is MNHEY and CDR2 SVGAGI. The CDR3 loop spans 14 amino acids. The junction had 3 bases not matched to a gene; V was cut back by 2 bases and J by 6 bases. The CDR3 region is CASSYGTGGLEQYF. CDR3 DNA: TGTGCCAGCAGTTACGGGACAGGGGGGCTCGAGCAGTACTTC.

This clonotype was picked up many times. The rearrangement links TRBV5-1 to TRBJ2-2, with 10 positions matching TRBD1. Germline V CDR1 and CDR2: SGHRS, YFSETQ. The CDR3 contains 18 residues. V shed 4 bases, J shed 1 base, and the junction held 10 bases outside the gene matches. This CDR3 is CASSASGTGDLNTGELFF. In nucleotides, the CDR3 is TGCGCCAGCAGCGCTTCCGGGACAGGGGATCTGAACACCGGGGAGCTGTTTTTT.

In the case of this clonotype: A much larger clone is a single base away; this may be a read error. This chain links TRBV27 with TRBJ1-1; D is uncertain. V was trimmed by 5 bases and J by 1 base, leaving 5 bases between them. The germline V gene has CDR1 MNHEY and CDR2 SMNVEV (reference sequence). The CDR3 has 12 amino acids. The CDR3 protein is CASSHPNTEAFF. CDR3 in DNA: TGTGCCAGCAGTCATCCGAACACTGAAGCTTTCTTT.

V and J are TRBV29-1 and TRBJ1-2; D is perhaps TRBD1 (5 bases). Looked up from germline, CDR1 is SQVTM and CDR2 is ANQGSEA. The CDR3 contains 14 residues. The germline V and J ends were trimmed by 5 bases and 4 bases, with 17 bases remaining between them. The CDR3 spells CSVHPYGGGYGYTF. The CDR3 nucleotides are TGCAGCGTTCACCCTTATGGGGGTGGCTATGGCTACACCTTC.

This clonotype was recorded many times. The rearrangement links TRBV6-5 to TRBJ2-2, with TRBD2 matching 8 bases. With V trimmed by 0 bases and J by 7 bases, 7 bases remained unmatched. The CDR3 totals 16 residues. Germline V lookup: CDR1 MNHEY, CDR2 SVGAGI. Here the CDR3 DNA reads TGTGCCAGCAGTTACTCCCCGCGGGGGGCGGTCGGGGAGCTGTTTTTT. Amino acid sequence: CASSYSPRGAVGELFF.

CDR3 coding DNA: TGTGCCAGCAGCCAAGATGAGTGGAGCTTAGGGGGCTTGTACGAGCAGTACTTC. Its translation is CASSQDEWSLGGLYEQYF. V and J are TRBV4-2 and TRBJ2-7, with 7 positions matching TRBD1. The germline gives CDR1 LGHNA, CDR2 YNFKEQ. Unmatched junction bases numbered 15, after V lost 0 bases and J lost 4 bases. The CDR3 length is 18 residues.

This clonotype was seen many times. The V call is TRBV6-2 or TRBV6-3, the J call TRBJ2-7; D possibly matches TRBD1 or TRBD2 (5 bases each). The CDR3 consists of 12 residues. Germline lookup yields CDR1 MNHEY and CDR2 SVGEGT. The V and J ends lost 5 bases and 4 bases respectively, with 9 bases between them. The CDR3 is CASSRDGYEQYV. The CDR3 region has the DNA TGTGCCAGCAGTCGGGACGGATACGAGCAGTACGTC.

The chain employs TRBV4-1 and TRBJ1-1, with D hard to call. V was cut by 6 bases and J by 1 base, with 15 bases left in between. Germline-derived CDR1 and CDR2 are MGHRA and YSYEKL. The CDR3 extends over 15 amino acids. The CDR3 reads CASSPMLRQNTEAFF. CDR3 DNA: TGCGCCAGCAGTCCCATGCTCAGGCAGAACACTGAAGCTTTCTTT.

This clonotype showed up just a few times. The J gene is TRBJ1-2, the V gene TRBV12-3 or TRBV12-4; TRBD1 aligns across 7 bases. The CDR3 runs to 15 residues. V lost 5 bases and J lost 3; bases outside the gene matches: 9. The CDR3 DNA reads TGTGCCAGCAGTCCCGAAACAGGGGCCTACTATGGCTACACCTTC. Amino acid sequence: CASSPETGAYYGYTF.

Many counts were recorded for this clonotype. The chain uses TRBV10-3 and TRBJ2-5, with D possibly called TRBD1 or TRBD2 (5 bases each). The CDR3 spans 15 residues. CDR1 and CDR2 (germline): ENHRY, SYGVKD. The V gene lost 4 bases and the J gene lost 4 bases, with 16 bases spanning the gap. CDR3 amino acids: CAISGGLQVGETQYF. The DNA for the CDR3 is TGTGCCATCAGTGGAGGGTTACAGGTTGGAGAGACCCAGTACTTC.

Ten or more counts support this clonotype. The V call is TRBV4-1, the J call TRBJ2-1; no reliable D call. Germline CDR1 is MGHRA and CDR2 is YSYEKL. The V gene lost 2 bases and the J gene lost 4 bases, with 15 bases spanning the gap. The length of the CDR3 is 16 residues. CDR3 region: CASSQLPVNSYNEQFF. The CDR3 DNA follows: TGCGCCAGCAGCCAACTTCCGGTTAACTCGTACAATGAGCAGTTCTTC.